This T cell receptor beta chain stems from a study of hypomethylating agent response in myelodysplastic syndrome. Study background: With a mean age of roughly 72 +/- 6.3 years, patients were most commonly cytogenetically diploid.

Profiling relied on immunoSEQ multiplex PCR, and the TCRdb table lists in-frame clones only, not all of them. The sample has roughly 1,800 clones, about nine tenths seen once. Germline assignment: CDR1 KGHSH and CDR2 LQKENI. V shed 6 bases, J shed 9 bases, and the junction held 8 bases outside the gene matches. The CDR3 runs 14 residues. Overall study findings and caveats: Across all patients and within response groups, hypomethylating treatment left richness, diversity and clonality without significant change.

A note on this clone: Its antigen is currently unknown.

The J gene is TRBJ2-1, the V gene TRBV18; 10 positions agree with TRBD2. The sequencing used bone marrow, collected before or after starting hypomethylating agent treatment for myelodysplastic syndrome (not recorded which). The receptor was derived from a human donor with myelodysplastic syndrome. The CDR3: CASSGLAENGEQFF. The CDR3 bases are TGTGCCAGCTCCGGACTAGCGGAAAATGGTGAGCAGTTCTTC.